The 14 T cell receptor beta chains reported below all come from one sample, sequenced in a study of blood T cell repertoires in COVID-19. Sequencing was performed with immunoSEQ multiplex PCR; in TCRdb, only in-frame clones are kept and a portion is missing. The repertoire consists of 250,000 to 350,000 clones, with approximately 83% occurring once and the leading ten covering roughly 4%. Input material: PBMCs or T cells enriched from blood (not recorded which). The receptor set was obtained from a woman under 40 who had recovered from COVID-19.

This chain uses TRBV6-5 with TRBJ1-1, with 7 bases aligning to TRBD1. Germline lookup yields CDR1 MNHEY and CDR2 SVGAGI. CDR3 length: 13 residues. V gave up 6 bases and J gave up 5 bases; unmatched junction bases: 6. The CDR3 spells CASRGTGVTEAFF. Here the CDR3 DNA reads TGTGCCAGCAGGGGAACAGGGGTTACTGAAGCTTTCTTT.

The chain uses TRBV6-6 and TRBJ1-1; 8 positions match TRBD1. The CDR3 sequence is 16 residues long. Germline loops: CDR1 MNHNY, CDR2 SVGAGI (reference sequence). Trimming at V came to 6 bases and at J to 0 bases, leaving 9 bases not matched to a gene. CDR3 nucleotides: TGTGCCAGCAGGACAGACAGGGGCCGAGTGAACACTGAAGCTTTCTTT. Translated: CASRTDRGRVNTEAFF.

A few counts support this clone. J is TRBJ2-3 and V is TRBV11-2, with D perhaps TRBD1 (6 bases). Looked up from germline, CDR1 is SGHAT and CDR2 is FQNNGV. Between the trimmed V and J ends, which lost 5 bases and 1 base, there was a span of 13 bases. There are 15 residues in the CDR3. CDR3 sequence (DNA): TGTGCCAGCAGCCGCCCGGGACACGGCACAGATACGCAGTATTTT. Protein product: CASSRPGHGTDTQYF.

The DNA for the CDR3 is TGCAGCGTTGTCGGGGGAAGCTATGGCTACACCTTC. Its protein product is CSVVGGSYGYTF. The gene calls are TRBV29-1 and TRBJ1-2; tentatively, D is TRBD1 (5 bases). Per the germline V gene, CDR1 is SQVTM and CDR2 is ANQGSEA. Trimming removed 4 bases from V and 4 bases from J, with 10 bases in between. This CDR3 region has 12 residues.

The rearrangement links TRBV7-3 to TRBJ2-1; 8 bases are shared with TRBD2. CDR1 and CDR2 (germline): SGHTA, FQGTGA. The CDR3 has 13 amino acids. The J segment lost 10 bases and the V segment lost 5 bases, leaving 7 bases of the junction unmatched. Written as DNA, the CDR3 is TGTGCCAGCAGCACCGGACTAGCCGAAGAGCAGTTCTTC. This encodes CASSTGLAEEQFF.

The rearrangement joins TRBV10-3 to TRBJ2-3; 8 nucleotides match TRBD2. The CDR3 is 15 residues long. The V gene end was trimmed by 4 bases and the J gene end by 2 bases; junction bases not matched to a gene: 5. In germline, CDR1 is ENHRY, CDR2 SYGVKD. The CDR3 protein is CAISADSGATDTQYF. CDR3 bases: TGTGCCATCAGTGCTGATAGCGGGGCCACAGATACGCAGTATTTT.

V and J are TRBV28 and TRBJ2-7, with 11 bases matching TRBD2. CDR1 and CDR2 from the germline V gene are MDHEN and SYDVKM. V was pared by 6 bases and J by 3 bases, with 1 base of the junction left unmatched. This CDR3 has 13 residues. CDR3: CASRLAGDYEQYF. The CDR3 coding sequence is TGTGCCAGCAGACTAGCGGGGGACTACGAGCAGTACTTC.

This chain connects TRBV6-5 to TRBJ1-5; tentative D call: TRBD1 (5 bases). The CDR3 spans 15 residues. Trimming cost V 3 bases and J 6 bases, with 15 bases left between them. CDR1 and CDR2 from the germline V gene are MNHEY and SVGAGI. The CDR3 protein is CASSYGQGSGQPQHF. The CDR3 nucleotides are TGTGCCAGCAGTTATGGGCAGGGTTCAGGTCAGCCCCAGCATTTT.

This chain joins TRBV4-2 and TRBJ2-5; 7 bases agree with TRBD1. This CDR3 has 16 residues. The germline V gene has CDR1 LGHNA and CDR2 YNFKEQ. V gave up 0 bases and J gave up 1 base; unmatched junction bases: 5. The chain's CDR3 is CASSQDPGGVQETQYF. CDR3 nucleotide sequence: TGTGCCAGCAGCCAAGACCCAGGGGGAGTCCAAGAGACCCAGTACTTC.

The chain recombines TRBV27 with TRBJ2-7, with D perhaps TRBD1 (5 bases). The germline V gene has CDR1 MNHEY and CDR2 SMNVEV (reference sequence). CDR3 length: 13 amino acids. With 5 bases removed from V and 4 bases from J, the gap between germline ends came to 12 bases. CDR3 sequence reads: CASSHTQGYEQYF. In DNA form, the CDR3 reads TGTGCCAGCAGTCACACTCAGGGTTACGAGCAGTACTTC.

Note on this clone: At the DNA level, this CDR3 is encoded by other sequences in the same sample as well. The chain is built from TRBV5-1 and TRBJ1-4, with 7 positions matching TRBD1. The length of the CDR3 is 14 residues. The germline gives CDR1 SGHRS, CDR2 YFSETQ. V gave up 0 bases and J gave up 7 bases; unmatched junction bases: 3. The CDR3 DNA reads TGCGCCAGCAGCTTGGGAACAGGGGCTGAAAAACTGTTTTTT. Protein: CASSLGTGAEKLFF.

The chain joins TRBV28 to TRBJ2-7; D is perhaps TRBD2 (5 bases). The V and J ends lost 5 bases and 9 bases respectively, with 17 bases between them. Germline CDR1 MDHEN, CDR2 SYDVKM. This CDR3 is 13 amino acids long. CDR3 in DNA: TGTGCCAGCAGTACCCCCCCCGATCGGGGGCAGTACTTC. Protein: CASSTPPDRGQYF.

The genes are TRBV27 and TRBJ2-7; 8 bases align to TRBD1. The CDR3 sequence is 14 residues long. The trim removed 2 bases at V and 6 bases at J, leaving 6 bases unmatched. CDR1 MNHEY and CDR2 SMNVEV come from the germline V gene (reference sequence). CDR3 in amino acids: CASSLGQGATEQYF. The CDR3 DNA follows: TGTGCCAGCAGTTTAGGACAGGGTGCTACCGAGCAGTACTTC.

This chain connects TRBV20-1 to TRBJ1-5; a weak D match, TRBD1 (5 bases). CDR3 length equals 14 residues. Germline CDR1 and CDR2: DFQATT and SNEGSKA (reference sequence). The V gene lost 3 bases and the J gene lost 1 base, with 10 bases spanning the gap. For the CDR3, the DNA is TGCAGTGCTAGTCGGGGGAGGAGCAATCAGCCCCAGCATTTT. This sequence encodes CSASRGRSNQPQHF.